This T cell receptor (beta chain) was obtained from a study of shared clonotypes between healthy human individuals. Study details: The study used three CD4 naive, three CD4 memory, two CD8 naive and one CD8 memory plate per donor.

Division of CD4+ cells produced a CD45RA+ naive subset and a CD45RA-negative memory subset. Measured with immunoSEQ multiplex PCR; TCRdb has only the in-frame clones, and not every one. The sample lists under 600,000 clones, 97% seen once, with about 0.06% in the top ten. Per the germline V gene, CDR1 is ENHRY and CDR2 is SYGVKD. The CDR3 loop spans 17 amino acids. J gave up 5 bases and V 3 bases, and 14 bases lay outside the gene matches. Source material: naive CD4+ T cells sorted from blood. The sample's subset: CD45RA+ positively selected. This sequence joins TRBV10-3 and TRBJ2-7, with 9 bases matching TRBD1. This clonotype was sampled from a woman aged 25-40 years in good health. CDR3 sequence reads: CAISERDSGQGGDEQYF. The CDR3 DNA follows: TGTGCCATCAGTGAAAGGGACTCGGGACAGGGTGGCGACGAGCAGTACTTC.